This TCR beta chain was sequenced for a study of blood T cell repertoires in COVID-19. Study at large: Sites in the United States, Italy and Spain provided acute and convalescent COVID-19 samples. Nucleic acid was either cDNA or gDNA, and it came from T cells, B-cell-depleted T cells, or PBMCs.

Deletions cut 6 bases from V and 1 base from J, with 15 bases between. The CDR3 has 15 amino acids. CDR1 is MDHEN and CDR2 is SYDVKM in the germline V gene. The authors' processing: Quantification of nucleated cells was approximated via reference gene primer amplification. Method: immunoSEQ multiplex PCR; TCRdb's copy keeps in-frame clones and lacks some. The DNA gave D and trimming, while V, J and clone size come from that table. The data hold approximately 210,000 clones, with 80% to 90% observed a single time. Participants' own reports of clinical history determined their cohort assignment. The TCR comes from a man aged 35-49 years who had recovered from COVID-19. This chain connects TRBV28 to TRBJ1-1; D perhaps matches TRBD1 (6 bases). Sequencing used PBMCs or T cells enriched from blood (not recorded which). The CDR3 spells CASSSGGHGNTEAFF. The CDR3 nucleotides are TGTGCCAGCAGCTCCGGGGGGCATGGGAACACTGAAGCTTTCTTT.